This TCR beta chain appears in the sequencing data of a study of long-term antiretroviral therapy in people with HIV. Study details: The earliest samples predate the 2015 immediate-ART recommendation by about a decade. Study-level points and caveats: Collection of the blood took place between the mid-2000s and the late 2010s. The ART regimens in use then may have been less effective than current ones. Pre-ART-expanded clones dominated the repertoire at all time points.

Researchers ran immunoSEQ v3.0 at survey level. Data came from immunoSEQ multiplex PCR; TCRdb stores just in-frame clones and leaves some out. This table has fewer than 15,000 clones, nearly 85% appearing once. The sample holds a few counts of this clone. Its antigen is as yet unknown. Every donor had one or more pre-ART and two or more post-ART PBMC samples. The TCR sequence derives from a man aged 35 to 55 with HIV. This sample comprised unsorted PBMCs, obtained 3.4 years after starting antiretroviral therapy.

CDR3 residues: CASSLQGSGNTIYF. The CDR3 nucleotides read TGCGCCAGCAGCTTACAGGGCTCTGGAAACACCATATATTTT. V usage is TRBV5-1 and J usage is TRBJ1-3; the D gene is possibly TRBD1 (6 bases). Trimming left V 2 bases short and J 0 bases short, with 6 bases between. Germline loops: CDR1 SGHRS, CDR2 YFSETQ. CDR3 length equals 14 residues.